This entry describes one T cell receptor beta chain. The antigen is unknown. The data originate from a study of T-cell memory formation after mild COVID-19. Study-wide background: There were largely donor-specific TCR clusters.

Study observations and caveats: There were some responding clones in pre-infection memory, which suggested that cross-reactive memory had joined.

TCRdb recomputed calls from the 5' RACE reads with MiXCR, one row per CDR3 protein. The sample contains 380,000 or so distinct CDR3 sequences, roughly 15% of which appear only once. Sequenced: PBMCs or a T cell subset sorted from them (not recorded which). This clonotype was obtained from a man between 18 and 29 years old who had mild COVID-19 (a few samples of this study predate the infection). Cell type and time point are not known.

The CDR3 coding sequence is TGCAGCGTCGGCTCAGGGGGCAACGAAAAACTGTTTTTT. Translation: CSVGSGGNEKLFF. The chain employs TRBV29-1 and TRBJ1-4; 8 nucleotides agree with TRBD1. The germline V gene has CDR1 SQVTM and CDR2 ANQGSEA. The V and J ends lost 6 bases and 8 bases, in that order; junction bases with no gene match: 8. The CDR3 is made up of 13 amino acids.